The 14 T cell receptor beta chains below come from one sample, sequenced in a study of blood T cell repertoires in COVID-19. Using immunoSEQ multiplex PCR, the repertoire was profiled, and TCRdb retains in-frame clones only, with some absent. The sample has approximately 200,000 clones; about 85% are singletons. Sequences were obtained from PBMCs or T cells enriched from blood (not recorded which). Source of these receptors: a man between 40 and 49 years old who had recovered from COVID-19.

The rearrangement links TRBV6-5 to TRBJ2-1, with 7 bases matching TRBD2. Germline values: CDR1 MNHEY, CDR2 SVGAGI. CDR3 length: 14 residues. The J segment lost 6 bases and the V segment lost 7 bases, leaving 9 bases of the junction unmatched. CDR3 residues: CASTPSGGANEQFF. The CDR3 DNA reads as TGTGCCAGCACGCCCTCGGGGGGTGCCAATGAGCAGTTCTTC.

The chain links TRBV18 to TRBJ2-1, with a possible D match to TRBD2 (5 bases). The CDR3 is made up of 14 amino acids. Germline loops: CDR1 KGHSH, CDR2 LQKENI. Trimming stripped 2 bases from V and 10 bases from J, with 15 bases between. The CDR3 DNA is TGTGCCAGCTCACCAGAACGCACTAGATACGAGCAGTTCTTC. Protein product: CASSPERTRYEQFF.

The chain links TRBV14 to TRBJ1-1; D is unclear. V lost 3 bases and J 1 base, leaving 15 bases between the germline ends. The CDR3 runs 16 residues. Looked up from germline, CDR1 is SGHDN and CDR2 is FVKESK. The CDR3 DNA reads as TGTGCCAGCAGCCACCGAGACACGACGCCGAACACTGAAGCTTTCTTT. It encodes CASSHRDTTPNTEAFF.

The chain joins TRBV2 to TRBJ2-7; 8 positions agree with TRBD2. From germline, CDR1 is SNHLY and CDR2 FYNNEI. The CDR3 runs to 15 residues. J gave up 0 bases and V 4 bases, and 5 bases lay outside the gene matches. Here the CDR3 reads CASSATSGSSYEQYF. CDR3 bases: TGTGCCAGCAGTGCAACGAGCGGGAGCTCCTACGAGCAGTACTTC.

The chain carries TRBV27 and TRBJ2-1; D call uncertain. Germline V CDR1 and CDR2: MNHEY, SMNVEV (reference sequence). V was shortened by 10 bases and J by 13 bases, with 17 bases between the two germline ends. CDR3 length: 11 residues. The CDR3 spells CATSAYSQQFF. The DNA for the CDR3 is TGTGCCACTAGTGCGTACTCTCAACAGTTCTTC.

The chain is built from TRBV4-1 and TRBJ2-1; the D gene is possibly TRBD2 (5 bases). V was cut by 4 bases and J by 2 bases, with 15 bases left in between. Germline V CDR1 and CDR2: MGHRA, YSYEKL. The CDR3 has 16 residues. CDR3 DNA: TGCGCCAGCAGCCTCCCTGGGAGCACCGCCTACAATGAGCAGTTCTTC. Its protein is CASSLPGSTAYNEQFF.

For this clone: The junction does not match germline at one end; this may be a read error. V is TRBV23-1 and J is TRBJ2-7, with 7 nucleotides matching TRBD1. TRBV23-1 is known as an ORF, though its function is uncertain. The CDR3 spans 15 residues. CDR3 nucleotides: TGCGCCAGCAGTACACAGGGGAACCCCCTCTACGAGCAGTGCTTC. Protein sequence: CASSTQGNPLYEQCF.

The rearrangement uses TRBV25-1 and TRBJ1-2; 8 bases are a match to TRBD1. V lost 4 bases and J lost 2; bases outside the gene matches: 6. The V gene's germline CDR1 is MGHDK and CDR2 SYGVNS. The CDR3 covers 15 residues. For the CDR3, the DNA is TGTGCCAGCAGTGCATCCGGGACAGGCAACTATGGCTACACCTTC. It translates to CASSASGTGNYGYTF.

The chain employs TRBV6-5 and TRBJ2-7; D perhaps matches TRBD1 (5 bases). The V end was cut by 6 bases, the J end by 3 bases, with 12 bases between. Germline V gene data show CDR1 as MNHEY and CDR2 as SVGAGI. The CDR3 is made up of 13 amino acids. DNA for the CDR3: TGTGCCAGCAGAGCAGGGTTTAACTACGAGCAGTACTTC. Amino acids: CASRAGFNYEQYF.

The chain couples TRBV7-9 to TRBJ2-7; 9 bases are shared with TRBD1. The CDR3 consists of 17 residues. With 4 bases clipped from V and 5 bases from J, the junction kept 15 bases outside the gene matches. The V gene's germline CDR1 is SEHNR and CDR2 FQNEAQ (reference sequence). The chain's CDR3 is CASSSSRGQGPLDEQYF. The CDR3, as DNA: TGTGCCAGCAGCTCCTCCCGGGGACAGGGCCCCCTGGACGAGCAGTACTTC.

The chain recombines TRBV19 with TRBJ2-7; D unresolved. In germline, CDR1 is LNHDA, CDR2 SQIVND (reference sequence). This CDR3 region has 15 residues. Trimming stripped 3 bases from V and 0 bases from J, with 12 bases between. In nucleotides, the CDR3 is TGTGCCAGTAGTATGGTTCACGGTACCTCCTACGAGCAGTACTTC. This gives the protein CASSMVHGTSYEQYF.

This sequence joins TRBV28 and TRBJ1-1; possible D gene TRBD1, 5 bases. V lost 2 bases, J lost 0 bases, and 13 bases lay in between. The CDR3 is 16 residues long. Germline V gives CDR1 MDHEN, CDR2 SYDVKM. CDR3 nucleotides: TGTGCCAGCAGTTTAATCGACAGCCGGATGAACACTGAAGCTTTCTTT. This translates into CASSLIDSRMNTEAFF. Full variable domain (remainder filled in from reference TRBV28 and TRBJ1-1): DVKVTQSSRYLVKRTGEKVFLECVQDMDHENMFWYRQDPGLGLRLIYFSYDVKMKEKGDIPEGYSVSREKKERFSLILESASTNQTSMYLCASSLIDSRMNTEAFFGQGTRLTVV.

The V and J genes are TRBV27 and TRBJ2-3, with D unresolved. Per germline, CDR1 MNHEY and CDR2 SMNVEV (reference sequence). The CDR3 has 13 amino acids. The ends were cut back, 6 bases at V and 2 bases at J, with 9 bases in the middle. CDR3 nucleotide sequence: TGTGCCAGCAGATCACAGAACACAGATACGCAGTATTTT. It specifies CASRSQNTDTQYF.

Remarks on this clone: At one end, the junction sequence differs from germline, possibly due to a read error. V and J are TRBV7-7 and TRBJ1-4; D perhaps matches TRBD1 (6 bases). This CDR3 has 18 residues. CDR1 is SSHAT and CDR2 is FNYEAQ in the germline V gene (reference sequence). CDR3 loop: CASSLASMAGARNEKLFF. The CDR3 DNA reads TGTGCTAGCAGCTTAGCAAGTATGGCAGGGGCCCGAAATGAAAAACTGTTTTTT.